This record looks at one TCR beta chain sequence and its context. The CDR3 runs 18 residues. V trimming: 3 bases; J trimming: 1 base; junction bases outside the gene matches: 5. Germline V gives CDR1 SGHNT, CDR2 YENEEA. The table came from immunoSEQ multiplex PCR; TCRdb's copy has only in-frame clones and leaves some out. The repertoire holds about 79,000 clones, with 85% to 95% as singletons. The data were taken from a study of T cell changes during pregnancy in multiple sclerosis. The chain uses TRBV11-3 and TRBJ2-3; 15 bases agree with TRBD2. The clonotype comes from a female donor with multiple sclerosis, enrolled in a pregnancy study. The specimen comprised CD4+ T cells from peripheral blood mononuclear cells, sampled in the second trimester of pregnancy. Here the CDR3 reads CASSFGLAGGRGTDTQYF. CDR3 bases: TGTGCCAGCAGCTTCGGACTAGCGGGAGGGCGTGGCACAGATACGCAGTATTTT.